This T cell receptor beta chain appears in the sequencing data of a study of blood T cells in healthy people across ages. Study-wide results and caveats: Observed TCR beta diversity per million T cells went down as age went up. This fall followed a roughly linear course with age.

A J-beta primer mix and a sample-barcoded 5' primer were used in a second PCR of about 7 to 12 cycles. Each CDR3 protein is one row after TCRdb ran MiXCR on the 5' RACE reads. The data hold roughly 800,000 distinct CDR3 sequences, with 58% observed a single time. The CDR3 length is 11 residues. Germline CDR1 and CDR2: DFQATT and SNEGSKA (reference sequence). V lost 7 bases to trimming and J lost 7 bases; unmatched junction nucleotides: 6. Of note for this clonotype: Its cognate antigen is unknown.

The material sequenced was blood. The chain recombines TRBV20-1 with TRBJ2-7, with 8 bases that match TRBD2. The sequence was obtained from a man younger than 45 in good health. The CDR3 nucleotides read TGCAGTGTGCCAGCGGGAGTTGAGCAGTACTTC. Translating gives CSVPAGVEQYF.